This T cell receptor (beta chain) was observed in a study of blood T cell repertoires in COVID-19. Method: immunoSEQ multiplex PCR; TCRdb's copy keeps in-frame clones and lacks some. Here the sample spans about 88,000 clones, 75% to 90% being singletons. Germline loops: CDR1 SGHRS, CDR2 YFSETQ. V was pared by 0 bases and J by 7 bases, with 9 bases of the junction left unmatched. The CDR3 sequence is 17 residues long. The TCR originated in a man at least 80 years old with acute or convalescent COVID-19. The rearrangement joins TRBV5-1 to TRBJ1-4, with TRBD1 matching over 10 bases. Source material: peripheral blood. CDR3 DNA sequence: TGCGCCAGCAGCTTGGTTGGGACAGGGGCGCGAGGTGAAAAACTGTTTTTT. Amino acid sequence: CASSLVGTGARGEKLFF.